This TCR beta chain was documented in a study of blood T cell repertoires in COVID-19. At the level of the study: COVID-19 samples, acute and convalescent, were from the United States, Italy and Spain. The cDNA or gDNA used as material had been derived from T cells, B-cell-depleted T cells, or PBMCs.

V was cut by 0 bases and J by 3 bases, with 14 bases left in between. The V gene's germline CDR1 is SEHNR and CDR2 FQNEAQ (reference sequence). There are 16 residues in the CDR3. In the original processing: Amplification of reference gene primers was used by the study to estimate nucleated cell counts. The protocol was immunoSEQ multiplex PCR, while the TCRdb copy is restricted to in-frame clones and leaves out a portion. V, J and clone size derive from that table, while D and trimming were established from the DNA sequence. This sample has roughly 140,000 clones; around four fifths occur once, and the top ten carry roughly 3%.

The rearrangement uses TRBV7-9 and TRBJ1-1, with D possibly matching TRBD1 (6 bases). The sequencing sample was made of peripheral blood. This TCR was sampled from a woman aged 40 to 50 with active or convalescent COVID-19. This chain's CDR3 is CASSLAGRGKYTEAFF. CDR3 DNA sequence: TGTGCCAGCAGCTTAGCGGGGAGGGGGAAGTACACTGAAGCTTTCTTT.